This T cell receptor (beta chain) is from a study of response to subunit inactivated influenza vaccine. CDR1 is LNHDA and CDR2 is SQIVND in the germline V gene (reference sequence). The CDR3 extends over 15 amino acids. V was trimmed by 9 bases and J by 8 bases, leaving 23 bases between them. TCRdb called the RT-PCR reads again in MiXCR, with one record for every CDR3 protein. The profile shows hundreds of thousands of distinct CDR3 sequences, 14% of them singletons. This clonotype is categorized as medium-sized. The source is a middle-aged man who received an inactivated influenza vaccine. This chain links TRBV19 with TRBJ2-1; TRBD2 might be the D (6 bases). This sample comprised PBMCs from blood, obtained approximately 15 days before vaccination. Written as DNA, the CDR3 is TGTGCCAGCTCCTTTGGCGGGATCGGAGGCCATGAGCAGTTCTTC. This translates into CASSFGGIGGHEQFF. The whole variable domain, remainder taken from reference TRBV19 and TRBJ2-1, is DGGITQSPKYLFRKEGQNVTLSCEQNLNHDAMYWYRQDPGQGLRLIYYSQIVNDFQKGDIAEGYSVSREKKESFPLTVTSAQKNPTAFYLCASSFGGIGGHEQFFGPGTRLTVL.